This T cell receptor (beta chain) was sequenced during a study of cytomegalovirus exposure and HLA in healthy donors (TCRdb year 2017). Study-level background: In an earlier analysis of approximately 640 of the donors, around 290 Gb of sequence data and some 100 million unique TCR beta sequences from roughly 200 million T cells were reported. Rather than drawing on any new phenotypic data, the later analysis identified candidate immune exposures from TCR beta sequences and the way those sequences occurred across donors. The genetic ancestry cluster associated with self-reported Caucasian donors included 81% of the 350 to 500 genotyped donors. An earlier analysis of 587 of the donors used high-throughput TCR beta sequencing to judge whether each TCR beta V gene segment behaved as functional or pseudogenic. Donor age, sex, ethnicity and CMV serostatus were compiled alongside the repertoire data. All discovery cohort repertoires had been generated on a single sequencing platform. The number of typed donors differed by locus: 629-630 for A, B, C, DRB1 and DQB1; approximately 530 for DQA1; 606 for DPA1; and some 450 for DPB1. Class I and class II HLA loci were covered by the typing at four-digit resolution. Approximately 310 gigabases of sequencing data and roughly 90 million unique TCR sequences were included in an early release covering under 650 HLA-typed donors. The study used immunosequencing to profile the T cell repertoires of some 600 subjects and linked those repertoires to cytomegalovirus serostatus. A later genetic analysis used genome-wide SNP genotypes for about 60% of the roughly 700 donors, treating that subset as a discovery cohort. To predict cytomegalovirus infection status, the study combined high-throughput TCR immunosequencing, statistical association of individual TCRs with disease status, and machine learning. A few DR-DQ haplotypes were handled as single units for association and clustering because linkage in the cohort was strong. To study patterns of TCR occurrence, a later analysis re-analyzed previously published TCR beta repertoires from 666 donors and added high-resolution HLA genotyping. Besides the first cohort of about 730 subjects, a separate validation cohort made up of over 100 different subjects was used. Among approximately 370 genotyped donors of the cohort, an average of about 220,000 unique TCR beta nucleotide sequences was sequenced per donor, of which approximately 18% were non-productive. The study aimed to test whether cataloging public T cell receptors could reveal signatures of past pathogen exposure.

Taken from cysteine to phenylalanine, the CDR3 has 16 residues. Left in the record is the CDR3 DNA by itself, 48 bases read in frame from the first base. Compared with germline, V lacks 1 base and J lacks 1 base; bases without a gene match: 3. The germline V gene (reference sequence) gives CDR1 as SEHNR and CDR2 as FQNEAQ. To prepare the library, the immunoSEQ multiplex PCR assay was applied. The multiplex PCR relied on a mix of 60 forward primers for TCR Vbeta segments and 13 reverse primers for TCR Jbeta segments. The CDR3 region of rearranged TCR beta genes was amplified from genomic DNA by a multiplex PCR assay. Amplified TCR beta libraries were sequenced as 87-base-pair reads on the Illumina HiSeq System. As for how the authors treated the data: In a later analysis, roughly 80 million unique TCR beta chains were counted across the 500 to 850 repertoires, and roughly 9.9 million of these chains were shared by at least two donors. Raw reads were error-corrected and collapsed into unique sequences with a nearest-neighbor algorithm that merged closely related sequences to remove PCR and sequencing errors. CDR3 sequences were aligned to IMGT reference sequences to assign V, D and J gene segments. For a sequence to be retained, a match of at least six nucleotides was required to both a V gene segment and a J gene segment. Rearrangements were called productive when the CDR3 lacked stop codons and stayed in frame with V and J; all others were non-productive. CDR3 was defined according to IMGT convention as the region running from the second conserved V-encoded cysteine to the conserved J-encoded phenylalanine. In an earlier analysis of just under 600 of the donors, sequences lacking an unambiguous match to a single V gene segment were excluded. In an earlier analysis of some 590 of the donors, a V segment was called functional when productive rearrangements were above 56.7%, and segregating when the standard deviation between donors exceeded 5%. A statistical classification framework was built to diagnose cytomegalovirus status from the catalog of TCR beta chain sequences. In a later analysis, TCR nucleotide sequences were compared against IMGT/GENE-DB human TR gene sequences so that V and J genes could be assigned. In a later analysis, CDR3 sequences and most-parsimonious VDJ recombination scenarios were assigned using the TCRdist pipeline. In a later analysis, each TCR beta chain was defined by its CDR3 amino acid sequence together with its V-gene family, and reads without a unique V-gene family were excluded. A later analysis removed 592 highly shared, low-generation-probability nucleotide sequences to deal with suspected cross-contamination and a sequencing artifact. A later analysis calculated a clonal expansion index for each public chain from normalized within-repertoire ranks of inferred template counts. A later analysis computed generation probabilities with a VDJ recombination model fitted to out-of-frame rearrangements, and checked the results against IGoR. In a later analysis, hypergeometric tests were used to score TCR-TCR, TCR-HLA and TCR-CMV co-occurrence, with a repertoire-size bias correction applied to TCR pairs. A later analysis estimated false discovery rates by permuting HLA or CMV assignments 20 times. In a later analysis, co-occurring TCRs were grouped using DBSCAN, with TCRdist sequence similarity added in when clustering inside HLA-allele-positive subsets. Repertoires with fewer than 30,000 or more than 120,000 public chains were left out of co-occurrence clustering, as were five repertoires with anomalous nucleotide sharing. TCRdb obtained this table from immuneACCESS and retained in-frame rearrangements with V and J assigned. These tables miss some clones; where compared with another copy, unresolved V genes account for less than half of the shortfall, and the remainder is unexplained. V and J calls and clone size are those listed in that table; D and trimming were worked out from the DNA. The table for this sample lists some 130,000 clones; over 70% of them were counted only once. The ten largest clones capture over 2.5% of the sample.

The cohort comprised hundreds of healthy bone marrow donors. At the time of sampling, every cohort member was nominally healthy, though immune exposures that went unrecorded were likely present. The donor was CMV seronegative and was included in the group of approximately 350 seronegative cohort members. Each donor provided a peripheral blood sample, and peripheral blood mononuclear cells were used for TCR beta sequencing. Genomic DNA extraction from the blood cell samples was performed with the Qiagen DNeasy Blood Extraction Kit. Overall results and qualifications from the work: Roughly uniform sequencing depth across donors was assumed in presence/absence analyses, although this assumption may not hold. The classifier was reported to diagnose cytomegalovirus status with high specificity and sensitivity in both the original cohort and the validation cohort. A later analysis associated about 17,000 TCR beta sequences with specific HLA alleles at a false discovery rate of 0.05. According to a later genetic analysis, donors in an Asian-associated ancestry cluster had fewer N-insertions in productive TCRs than the approximately 610-donor mean. HLA typing was unavailable for some donors at each locus, so association tests used only the typed subset. Most CMV-associated TCR beta chains appeared to be HLA-restricted in a later analysis, and the HLA associations seemed to be driven largely by CMV exposure. Correlated functional status among segregating V segments might be attributable to linkage disequilibrium, but an unknown experimental factor could not be ruled out. Because counts were too low, fewer than 20 rarely observed V segments, including chromosome 9 orphons, were excluded from the earlier analysis of around 590 of the donors. In a later analysis, TCR association rates were found to vary across HLA loci, with the most associated TCRs seen for DRB1 alleles and the fewest for HLA-C alleles. In vitro tests confirmed that a few of the cytomegalovirus-associated TCR beta chains recognize cytomegalovirus antigens. A total of about 180 TCR beta chains were listed by the study as associated with cytomegalovirus. When HLA alleles, especially DR and DQ, strongly co-occurred, TCR associations were difficult to assign to individual alleles. Some IMGT-functional V segments, including TRBV6-2 and TRBV6-3, could not be told apart with the 87-base-pair reads, so those segments were excluded. A further reported finding was that TCR beta sequences accurately predicted the HLA-A and HLA-B alleles for most subjects in the first cohort. The authors suggested that the approach could potentially be extended to other disease states and immunological phenotypes. For the cohort, immune exposure information was limited to CMV serostatus. Most TCR sequences were seen in very few donors, while some public TCRs were found in many individuals. Compared with equally common non-associated chains, HLA-associated TCR beta chains in a later analysis were more clonally expanded and had lower generation probabilities. An association between a missense DCLRE1C variant and V-gene and J-gene trimming of TCR beta chains was found in a later genetic analysis and replicated in an independent cohort. A cluster of highly shared sequence variants was judged likely to be a technical artifact of the sequencing pipeline. The cohort was sequenced for TCR beta chains only, and without alpha or paired-chain data the features that could be detected were limited. An earlier analysis of around 500 of the donors showed that most TCR beta V segments appeared in productive rearrangements either about 87% or about 30% of the time, which broadly matched IMGT annotations. Several of the top co-occurrence clusters appeared to be linked to parvovirus B19, influenza, CMV and Epstein-Barr virus, according to a later analysis.

This clone was recorded a few times. This receptor's antigen is unknown. Nothing much larger sits one base from this clone, and base qualities are not available. The source is a man aged 35 to 55 in good health and CMV-seronegative. The specimen was PBMCs. This chain is built from TRBV7-9 and TRBJ2-5; 10 bases in the junction line up with TRBD1. At the DNA level, the sequence is TGTGCCAGCAGCTTAGGTGACAGGGGGCTCCAAGAGACCCAGTACTTC. Translated, this is CASSLGDRGLQETQYF.